These T cell receptor beta chains were read from a single sample in a study of blood T cell repertoires in COVID-19. The protocol was immunoSEQ multiplex PCR, while the TCRdb copy is restricted to in-frame clones and leaves out a portion. The sample has approximately 170,000 clones; approximately 86% are singletons. Specimen: peripheral blood. These receptors were collected from an elderly woman with COVID-19, enrolled during active disease. CDR3s include the opening cysteine and the closing phenylalanine or tryptophan. The D gene is left open where the match is weak. The size field is filled for only some rows; it gives once, few, many or a size class.

D: TRBD2
J: TRBJ2-7
length: 14
size: NA
V: TRBV6-5
DNA: TGTGCCAGCACTGGACTAGCGGGCGGTTACGAGCAGTACTTC
CDR3: CASTGLAGGYEQYF

D: TRBD2
J: TRBJ2-1
length: 14
size: NA
V: TRBV2
DNA: TGTGCCAGCAGAAGAGCGGGAGCGGACAATGAGCAGTTCTTC
CDR3: CASRRAGADNEQFF

D: TRBD1
J: TRBJ2-3
length: 16
size: NA
V: TRBV5-4
DNA: TGTGCCAGCAGCCACGGAGGGACAGGGGCAACAGATACGCAGTATTTT
CDR3: CASSHGGTGATDTQYF

D: NA
J: TRBJ2-7
length: 14
size: NA
V: TRBV7-9
DNA: TGTGCCAGCAGCCTCACCGACAGGAGCTACGAGCAGTACTTC
CDR3: CASSLTDRSYEQYF

D: NA
J: TRBJ1-1
length: 14
size: NA
V: TRBV19
DNA: TGTGCCAGTAGTATCGCGACAGCGAACACTGAAGCTTTCTTT
CDR3: CASSIATANTEAFF

D: NA
J: TRBJ2-7
length: 13
size: once
V: TRBV27
DNA: TGTGCCAGCAGTTTATTTCGGGGGTACGAGCAGTACTTC
CDR3: CASSLFRGYEQYF

D: NA
J: TRBJ1-1
length: 12
size: NA
V: TRBV7-2
DNA: TGTGCCAGCAGCTCCCCAAACACTGAAGCTTTCTTT
CDR3: CASSSPNTEAFF

D: TRBD1
J: TRBJ1-6
length: 17
size: NA
V: TRBV28
DNA: TGTGCCAGCAGTTCCTCAATCAGGGGGGCCGATAATTCACCCCTCCACTTT
CDR3: CASSSSIRGADNSPLHF

D: NA
J: TRBJ2-3
length: 13
size: NA
V: TRBV5-8
DNA: TGTGCCAGCAGCTTCCGACCGGGAGATACGCAGTATTTT
CDR3: CASSFRPGDTQYF

D: NA
J: TRBJ2-7
length: 13
size: NA
V: TRBV9
DNA: TGTGCCAGCAGCGCGGGGAGCGGCTACGAGCAGTACTTC
CDR3: CASSAGSGYEQYF

D: NA
J: TRBJ1-1
length: 13
size: few
V: TRBV28
DNA: TGTGCCAGCAGTTCGGACATGAACACTGAAGCTTTCTTT
CDR3: CASSSDMNTEAFF

D: NA
J: TRBJ2-2
length: 13
size: NA
V: TRBV28
DNA: TGTGCCAGCAGTTTCAGGAACACCGGGGAGCTGTTTTTT
CDR3: CASSFRNTGELFF

D: TRBD1
J: TRBJ1-1
length: 14
size: NA
V: TRBV9
DNA: TGTGCCAGCAGCGCTGTGGGACAGCTCACTGAAGCTTTCTTT
CDR3: CASSAVGQLTEAFF